This T cell receptor (beta chain) was sequenced for a study of blood T cells in healthy people across ages. Study results and caveats: Not knowing donor CMV status may have confounded expanded clonotype changes.

This clonotype occurred many times. Its antigen remains unknown. Trimming took off 2 bases at V and 9 bases at J, with 11 bases between the two ends. This CDR3 contains 14 residues. Next came a second PCR, run for roughly 6 to 11 cycles, which used a sample-barcoded 5' primer along with a J-beta primer mix. TCRdb used MiXCR to reprocess the 5' RACE reads, holding one entry per CDR3 protein. This table holds 590,000 or so distinct CDR3 sequences, 25% to 30% found once. Peripheral blood samples of roughly 9.8 milliliters were drawn from each donor. Sequencing was performed on blood. The clonotype comes from a woman older than 75 in good health. The J gene is TRBJ1-6, the V gene TRBV12-3 or TRBV12-4, with D possibly TRBD1 on 5 matching bases. This chain's CDR3 is CASSLRGMGSPLHF. CDR3 DNA sequence: TGTGCCAGCAGTTTAAGGGGAATGGGTTCACCCCTCCACTTT.